This paragraph reports one T cell receptor beta chain. The table lists this clonotype with many counts. The target of this receptor is not known. No much larger clone exists at a distance of one base, and base qualities are not known. This specimen belongs to a study of early T cells in non-severe SARS-CoV-2 infection (dated by TCRdb to about 2021). Regarding the study in general: TCR sequencing used bulk RNA from unsorted whole blood, so alpha and beta chains could not be paired. Findings and caveats that apply to the study as a whole: VDJdb matching was skewed toward anti-spike CD8 responses and likely underestimated virus-specific expansions, missing private and CD4 specificities.

This was a case-control study nested in a cohort of healthcare workers in London, UK, who had nasopharyngeal swab PCR tests and blood samples taken every week. Between 23 and 31 March 2020, the week of the UK lockdown, healthcare workers were enrolled and then followed up weekly for as long as 16 weeks. V and J are truncated by 1 base and 6 bases respectively, leaving an intervening sequence of 6 bases. Spanning cysteine to phenylalanine, the CDR3 consists of 13 amino acids. The retained sequence is limited to the CDR3, 39 bases, with the frame set at the first base. CDR1 SGHAT and CDR2 FQNNGV are derived from the germline V gene. To prepare the library, 5' RACE was applied. TCRdb records NextSeq 500 as the sequencer. The TCR library protocol attached unique molecular identifiers to individual cDNA molecules to correct for sequencing error and PCR bias. TCR alpha and beta chains were both sequenced, and the abundances of alpha and beta sequences in each sample were closely correlated with each other. The original pipeline was this. Decombinator V4 was used to annotate the V gene, J gene and CDR3 of the TCR sequences. TCRs were defined as expanded if a significant change between any two time points was detected under a Poisson model with p below 0.0001. TCR abundances were normalised to the total number of TCRs sequenced per sample and were expressed as counts per million. MAIT TCRs were defined by TRAV1-2 paired with TRAJ12, TRAJ20 or TRAJ33, and iNKT TCRs by TRAV10 paired with TRAJ18. VDJdb, accessed on 1 November 2021, was searched for TCRs annotated for CMV, EBV and SARS-CoV-2, and TCRs annotated for more than one antigen were excluded. TCRdb ran its own pipeline on the public reads, namely fastp trimming at Q25 and MiXCR clone calling, and kept in-frame beta chains. For every CDR3 protein sequence, its rows merge into one entry that carries the most common genes and DNA. The V and J calls follow TCRdb's processing rather than the paper's. The sample includes roughly 69,000 distinct CDR3 sequences, with roughly 9.4% observed a single time. In total, the top ten clones hold just under 6% of the sample.

The sequenced sample was whole blood. The TCR sequence derives from an adult who was a healthcare worker with PCR-confirmed SARS-CoV-2 infection or an uninfected control (not recorded which). The rearrangement joined TRBV11-2 to TRBJ2-2; no D gene call is confident. The CDR3: CASSLVRAGELFF. The nucleotide sequence is given as TGTGCCAGCAGCTTAGTACGGGCCGGGGAGCTGTTTTTT.